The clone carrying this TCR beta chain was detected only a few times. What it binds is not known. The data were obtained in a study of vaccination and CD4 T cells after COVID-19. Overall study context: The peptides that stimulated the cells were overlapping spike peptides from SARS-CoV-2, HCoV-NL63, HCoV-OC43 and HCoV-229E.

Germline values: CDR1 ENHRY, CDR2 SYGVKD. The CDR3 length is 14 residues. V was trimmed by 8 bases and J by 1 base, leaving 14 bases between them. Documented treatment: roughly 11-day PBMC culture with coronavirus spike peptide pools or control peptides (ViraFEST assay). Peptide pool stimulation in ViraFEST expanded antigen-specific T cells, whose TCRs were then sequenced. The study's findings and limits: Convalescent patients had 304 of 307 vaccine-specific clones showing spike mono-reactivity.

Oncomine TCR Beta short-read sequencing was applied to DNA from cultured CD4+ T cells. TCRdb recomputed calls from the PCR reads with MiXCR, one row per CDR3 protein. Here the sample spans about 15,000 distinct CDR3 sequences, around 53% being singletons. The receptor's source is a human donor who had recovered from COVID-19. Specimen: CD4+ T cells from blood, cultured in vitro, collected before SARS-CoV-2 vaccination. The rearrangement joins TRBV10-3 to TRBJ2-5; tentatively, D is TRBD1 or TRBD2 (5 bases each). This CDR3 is CAIAAGTAQETQYF. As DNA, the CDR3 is TGTGCCATCGCCGCCGGGACGGCCCAAGAGACCCAGTACTTC.